The rows below give T cell receptor beta chains drawn from one sample of a study of patients and donors after allogeneic stem cell transplantation. TCRdb fed the RT-PCR reads into MiXCR, producing one record per CDR3 protein. The sample yields about a million distinct CDR3 sequences, over 15% seen once. Source material: blood, either unsorted or a sorted T cell fraction (not recorded which). The origin of the receptors is a human donor who was either an allogeneic HSCT recipient or a stem cell or donor lymphocyte infusion donor (not recorded which). It is not recorded whose cells these are; they may come from a transplant donor. The CDR3 runs from the conserved cysteine through the conserved F or W. D genes are given only for firm matches. Size is omitted from some rows. Given values are once, few, many or a class for expanded clones.

TRBD2	TRBJ2-7	.	TRBV7-2	CASSFTSAVLEQYF	TGTGCCAGCAGCTTTACTAGCGCGGTTCTCGAGCAGTACTTC
.	TRBJ2-7	.	TRBV30	CAWGGSGPPYEQYF	TGTGCCTGGGGAGGGTCAGGGCCACCCTACGAGCAGTACTTC
.	TRBJ2-7	.	TRBV6-1	CASSEQRGAPYEQYF	TGTGCCAGCAGTGAGCAACGGGGGGCACCCTACGAGCAGTACTTC
.	TRBJ1-1	.	TRBV7-9	CASSMGRRSVTEAFF	TGTGCCAGCAGCATGGGACGTCGGTCGGTCACTGAAGCTTTCTTT
.	TRBJ2-3	few	TRBV1	CTSSPEASGSPCTDTQYF	TGCACCAGCAGCCCTGAGGCTAGCGGGAGCCCCTGCACAGATACGCAGTATTTT
TRBD1	TRBJ2-7	.	TRBV20-1	CSAPTGGRVYEQYF	TGCAGTGCTCCAACAGGGGGCAGGGTCTACGAGCAGTACTTC
.	TRBJ1-5	many	TRBV12-3/TRBV12-4	CASSLMNHPQHF	TGTGCCAGCAGTCTGATGAACCATCCCCAGCATTTT
TRBD1	TRBJ1-2	few	TRBV5-1	CASSSQGNGYTF	TGCGCCAGCAGCTCACAGGGGAATGGCTACACCTTC
.	TRBJ1-3	few	TRBV9	CASSAGAGLGNTIYF	TGTGCCAGCAGCGCCGGGGCAGGTCTTGGAAACACCATATATTTT
.	TRBJ2-3	.	TRBV7-9	CASSLSRSGSTDTQYF	TGTGCCAGCAGCTTATCCCGAAGCGGGAGCACAGATACGCAGTATTTT
TRBD1	TRBJ2-2	.	TRBV10-3	CAISYDTGANTGELFF	TGTGCCATCAGTTACGACACAGGGGCGAACACCGGGGAGCTGTTTTTT
.	TRBJ1-1	.	TRBV20-1	CSARRPPRTEAFF	TGCAGTGCTAGAAGGCCTCCGAGGACTGAAGCTTTCTTT
TRBD2	TRBJ2-3	few	TRBV4-2	CASSRRPGTSGTVTDTQYF	TGTGCCAGCAGCCGCCGACCCGGGACTAGCGGGACTGTCACAGATACGCAGTATTTT
.	TRBJ2-2	.	TRBV20-1	CSAPNYTGELFF	TGCAGTGCTCCAAACTACACCGGGGAGCTGTTTTTT
.	TRBJ1-1	.	TRBV15	CATSRDRNLGGNTEAFF	TGTGCCACCAGCAGAGATCGAAACCTAGGGGGGAACACTGAAGCTTTCTTT
.	TRBJ2-2	.	TRBV30	CAWSHPGELFF	TGTGCCTGGAGCCACCCCGGGGAGCTGTTTTTT
.	TRBJ1-2	.	TRBV12-3/TRBV12-4	CASSSTAYYGYTF	TGTGCCAGCAGTTCGACAGCCTACTATGGCTACACCTTC
.	TRBJ1-2	many	TRBV4-3	CASSQADRRSGYTF	TGCGCCAGCAGCCAAGCCGACAGGCGGTCCGGCTACACCTTC
.	TRBJ2-1	.	TRBV19	CASSNGEQFF	TGTGCCAGTAGTAATGGTGAGCAGTTCTTC
TRBD2	TRBJ2-1	.	TRBV6-5	CASSYGVRGGADEQFF	TGTGCCAGCAGTTACGGAGTGCGCGGGGGGGCAGATGAGCAGTTCTTC
.	TRBJ2-6	few	TRBV24-1	CATSDSGANVLTF	TGTGCCACCAGTGATTCTGGGGCCAACGTCCTGACTTTC
.	TRBJ1-2	few	TRBV9	CASSPRGSDGYTF	TGTGCCAGCAGTCCTCGGGGATCGGATGGCTACACCTTC
.	TRBJ2-7	.	TRBV2	CAYISESYEQYF	TGTGCCTACATTTCGGAGAGCTACGAGCAGTACTTC
.	TRBJ1-1	.	TRBV5-1	CASSLGSTLNTEAFF	TGCGCCAGCAGCCTGGGCTCAACATTGAACACTGAAGCTTTCTTT
.	TRBJ2-7	few	TRBV2	CASSIQGPTYEQYF	TGTGCCAGCAGTATTCAGGGGCCCACCTACGAGCAGTACTTC
.	TRBJ1-6	few	TRBV5-1	CASSLAIGGTNSPLHF	TGCGCCAGCAGCTTGGCCATTGGCGGTACTAATTCACCCCTCCACTTT
.	TRBJ2-3	few	TRBV7-8	CASSLVGGTGVTDTQYF	TGTGCCAGCAGCTTAGTGGGAGGGACAGGAGTCACAGATACGCAGTATTTT
.	TRBJ2-1	few	TRBV7-7	CASSSLDGSSYNEQFF	TGTGCCAGCAGCTCTCTCGACGGGAGCTCCTACAATGAGCAGTTCTTC
.	TRBJ1-3	few	TRBV21-1	CASSPRTGRPSSGNTIYF	TGTGCCAGCAGCCCTCGGACAGGGCGACCCAGCTCTGGAAACACCATATATTTT
.	TRBJ2-7	few	TRBV11-2	CASSLVRGAYEQYF	TGTGCCAGCAGCTTAGTAAGGGGGGCTTACGAGCAGTACTTC
TRBD2	TRBJ2-7	many	TRBV10-3	CAITGLAGDEQYF	TGTGCCATCACGGGACTAGCGGGAGACGAGCAGTACTTC
.	TRBJ1-1	few	TRBV20-1	CSARERRALVTEAFF	TGCAGTGCTAGAGAGCGAAGGGCCCTAGTCACTGAAGCTTTCTTT
TRBD1	TRBJ2-7	.	TRBV7-9	CASSLAGQGDEQYF	TGTGCCAGCAGCTTAGCGGGACAGGGGGACGAGCAGTACTTC
TRBD2	TRBJ2-5	.	TRBV27	CASSLWAGEETQYF	TGTGCCAGCAGTTTATGGGCGGGAGAAGAGACCCAGTACTTC
.	TRBJ1-2	few	TRBV21-1	CASSGPGTGFGYTF	TGTGCCAGCAGCGGTCCCGGGACAGGGTTCGGCTACACCTTC
.	TRBJ2-7	.	TRBV15	CATSARVESKQYF	TGTGCCACCAGCGCGAGGGTCGAGTCAAAGCAGTACTTC
.	TRBJ2-1	few	TRBV4-3	CASSQGGRFGNEQFF	TGCGCCAGCAGCCAAGGGGGCCGTTTTGGCAATGAGCAGTTCTTC
.	TRBJ2-7	.	TRBV5-1	CASSLAWPAVYFHYEQYF	TGCGCCAGCAGCTTGGCCTGGCCGGCGGTCTACTTCCACTACGAGCAGTACTTC
.	TRBJ2-7	.	TRBV20-1	CSARVGGSHYEQYF	TGCAGTGCTAGGGTAGGTGGGTCCCACTACGAGCAGTACTTC
.	TRBJ2-3	many	TRBV12-3/TRBV12-4	CASSPPKVDTQYF	TGTGCCAGCAGCCCCCCGAAGGTGGATACGCAGTATTTT
TRBD1	TRBJ1-1	.	TRBV2	CASSQGARTEAFF	TGTGCCAGCAGTCAGGGGGCACGGACTGAAGCTTTCTTT
TRBD1	TRBJ2-7	few	TRBV27	CASSLWALTGVEQYF	TGTGCCAGCAGTTTATGGGCTTTGACAGGGGTCGAGCAGTACTTC
.	TRBJ1-5	.	TRBV2	CASSDRYSNQPQHF	TGTGCCAGCTCAGACAGATATAGCAATCAGCCCCAGCATTTT
.	TRBJ1-1	few	TRBV6-1	CASSELAGNTEAFF	TGTGCCAGCAGTGAGTTGGCGGGGAACACTGAAGCTTTCTTT
TRBD1	TRBJ1-5	few	TRBV27	CASSRQGGLNQPQHF	TGTGCCAGCAGTCGACAGGGGGGACTCAATCAGCCCCAGCATTTT
TRBD1	TRBJ1-4	.	TRBV4-1	CASNPFTGGLGGDEKLFF	TGCGCCAGCAACCCCTTCACAGGGGGCCTGGGAGGGGATGAAAAACTGTTTTTT
.	TRBJ1-6	.	TRBV19	CASRGAWNSPLHF	TGTGCCAGTAGGGGGGCTTGGAATTCACCCCTCCACTTT
TRBD1	TRBJ1-2	few	TRBV2	CASSGQGWGYTF	TGTGCCAGCAGTGGACAGGGTTGGGGCTACACCTTC
TRBD2	TRBJ2-7	.	TRBV5-1	CASRSGTSGSYEQYF	TGCGCCAGCAGGTCCGGGACTAGCGGTTCCTACGAGCAGTACTTC
TRBD1	TRBJ2-5	few	TRBV27	CASRVQGLVGETQYF	TGTGCCAGCAGGGTACAGGGGCTGGTCGGGGAGACCCAGTACTTC